The 24 T cell receptor beta chains reported below all come from one sample, sequenced in a study of CD8 T cells in ankylosing spondylitis. Study-level points and caveats: Made up of eight or nine highly homologous variants, a TCR beta motif appeared characteristic of ankylosing spondylitis blood.

In TCRdb, the 5' RACE reads were re-called with MiXCR into one record per CDR3 protein. The table shows about 840,000 distinct CDR3 sequences, with 12% occurring only once. These receptors lack a known antigen. Sequenced sample: blood, either unsorted or a sorted T cell fraction (not recorded which). The source of these receptors is a male donor with ankylosing spondylitis.

This clonotype was seen a few times. The rearrangement uses TRBV4-3 and TRBJ1-1; 7 positions match TRBD1. The germline V gene has CDR1 LGHNA and CDR2 YSLEER. The CDR3 is 17 residues long. V lost 1 base and J lost 2; bases outside the gene matches: 10. CDR3 sequence: CASSQARGTVVNTEAFF. The CDR3 DNA reads as TGCGCCAGCAGCCAAGCCCGAGGGACAGTAGTAAACACTGAAGCTTTCTTT.

Regarding this clonotype: Mismatch with germline at one junction end may stem from a read error. The chain combines TRBV4-2 with TRBJ1-2; D possibly corresponds to TRBD1 (5 bases). CDR1 and CDR2 (germline): LGHNA, YNFKEQ. There are 11 residues in the CDR3. The CDR3 DNA is TGTGCCAGCAGCCAAGAGGGACCCCTAGCCTTC. The encoded protein is CASSQEGPLAF.

V and J are TRBV27 and TRBJ2-2, with D hard to call. CDR1 and CDR2 from the germline V gene are MNHEY and SMNVEV (reference sequence). V was cut by 9 bases and J by 1 base, with 12 bases left in between. The CDR3 runs to 14 residues. The CDR3 loop reads CASRTWGNTGELFF. CDR3 bases: TGTGCCAGTCGGACCTGGGGGAACACCGGGGAGCTGTTTTTT.

This chain connects TRBV25-1 to TRBJ2-5; the match to TRBD1 covers 9 bases. Unmatched junction bases numbered 5, after V lost 5 bases and J lost 1 base. The CDR3 is made up of 15 amino acids. Germline values: CDR1 MGHDK, CDR2 SYGVNS. CDR3 DNA: TGTGCCAGCAGTCCGGGACAGGGTCCCCAAGAGACCCAGTACTTC. Protein: CASSPGQGPQETQYF. The complete variable domain, with remaining parts taken from reference TRBV25-1 and TRBJ2-5, reads EADIYQTPRYLVIGTGKKITLECSQTMGHDKMYWYQQDPGMELHLIHYSYGVNSTEKGDLSSESTVSRIRTEHFPLTLESARPSHTSQYLCASSPGQGPQETQYFGPGTRLLVL.

The gene calls are TRBV6-1 and TRBJ1-2, with 9 bases matching TRBD1. The V and J ends lost 5 bases and 3 bases, in that order; junction bases with no gene match: 7. The germline V gene encodes CDR1 MNHNS and CDR2 SASEGT. This CDR3 is 15 amino acids long. The CDR3 is CASSKTGGWDYGYTF. DNA of the CDR3: TGTGCCAGCAGTAAAACAGGGGGCTGGGACTATGGCTACACCTTC.

This clonotype turned up a few times. The genes are TRBV7-2 and TRBJ2-1; D perhaps matches TRBD1 (5 bases). Trimming pared 4 bases from V and 4 bases from J, leaving 11 bases between. Germline loops: CDR1 SGHTA, CDR2 FQGNSA. This CDR3 spans 14 amino acids. The CDR3 region is CASSSRGIYNEQFF. CDR3 coding DNA: TGTGCCAGCAGCTCAAGGGGCATATACAATGAGCAGTTCTTC. The full variable domain, completed using reference TRBV7-2 and TRBJ2-1, is GAGVSQSPSNKVTEKGKDVELRCDPISGHTALYWYRQSLGQGLEFLIYFQGNSAPDKSGLPSDRFSAERTGGSVSTLTIQRTQQEDSAVYLCASSSRGIYNEQFFGPGTRLTVL.

This clonotype was seen ten or more times. The CDR3 region is CASSPRTGEYTGELFF. Written as DNA, the CDR3 is TGTGCCAGCAGCCCGAGGACAGGGGAGTACACCGGGGAGCTGTTTTTT. This chain joins TRBV9 and TRBJ2-2; 9 bases line up with TRBD1. The CDR3 is 16 amino acids. Germline assignment: CDR1 SGDLS and CDR2 YYNGEE. Trimming at V came to 4 bases and at J to 3 bases, leaving 7 bases not matched to a gene.

V usage is TRBV20-1 and J usage is TRBJ2-7; D unclear. CDR1 is DFQATT, CDR2 SNEGSKA, per germline (reference sequence). CDR3 length: 14 residues. Trimming left V 1 base short and J 0 bases short, with 10 bases between. The DNA of the CDR3 is TGCAGTGCTAGAGGTCCAGTGGTCTCCTACGAGCAGTACTTC. Translated: CSARGPVVSYEQYF.

This clonotype has just a few counts. CDR3 loop: CASSLAFMVSGGYTF. CDR3 coding DNA: TGTGCCAGCAGCTTAGCTTTTATGGTGTCAGGGGGCTACACCTTC. The chain is built from TRBV7-2 and TRBJ1-2, with D possibly TRBD1 on 5 matching bases. The CDR3 length is 15 residues. Germline CDR1 SGHTA, CDR2 FQGNSA. V was shortened by 0 bases and J by 8 bases, with 16 bases between the two germline ends.

This clonotype showed up many times. The V gene is TRBV7-3, the J gene TRBJ2-3; 9 bases are a match to TRBD2. Germline V gene lookup returns CDR1 SGHTA and CDR2 FQGTGA. V lost 5 bases, J lost 5 bases, and 8 bases stayed unmatched. The CDR3 is made up of 15 amino acids. This CDR3 is CASSPRGGGIDTQYF. CDR3 coding DNA: TGTGCCAGCAGCCCCCGCGGGGGGGGAATAGATACGCAGTATTTT.

This clonotype has just a few counts. J is TRBJ2-7 and V is TRBV12-3 or TRBV12-4; no clear D. The length of the CDR3 is 15 residues. Trimming removed 0 bases at V and 7 bases at J, with 16 bases between. Here the CDR3 DNA reads TGTGCCAGCAGTTTAGCGCGGCACTCTCTCGGGGAGCAGTACTTC. The encoded protein is CASSLARHSLGEQYF.

The chain combines TRBV20-1 with TRBJ2-3, with D unresolved. V lost 3 bases and J 4 bases, leaving 14 bases between the germline ends. CDR1 is DFQATT, CDR2 SNEGSKA, per germline (reference sequence). CDR3 size: 14 residues. The DNA of the CDR3 is TGCAGTGCTAGGAGGTTATGGTCGGCAGATACGCAGTATTTT. Its translation is CSARRLWSADTQYF.

The chain carries TRBV9 and TRBJ1-1; the match to TRBD1 covers 7 bases. The ends lost 0 bases at V and 4 bases at J; junction bases unmatched: 15. Germline V gene data show CDR1 as SGDLS and CDR2 as YYNGEE. This CDR3 is built from 18 residues. CDR3 residues: CASSVGATGIRGGTEAFF. CDR3 nucleotides: TGTGCCAGCAGCGTAGGGGCGACAGGGATCAGGGGGGGCACTGAAGCTTTCTTT. The full variable domain, completed using reference TRBV9 and TRBJ1-1, is DSGVTQTPKHLITATGQRVTLRCSPRSGDLSVYWYQQSLDQGLQFLIQYYNGEERAKGNILERFSAQQFPDLHSELNLSSLELGDSALYFCASSVGATGIRGGTEAFFGQGTRLTVV.

In its sample, this clonotype was seen a few times. The chain is built from TRBV5-1 and TRBJ2-1; possibly TRBD1 or TRBD2 for D (5 bases each). The V end was cut by 0 bases, the J end by 0 bases, with 10 bases between. CDR1 and CDR2 (germline): SGHRS, YFSETQ. The CDR3 runs to 16 residues. The CDR3 DNA sequence: TGCGCCAGCAGCTTGGATGCAGGGAGCTCCTACAATGAGCAGTTCTTC. Protein: CASSLDAGSSYNEQFF.

The rearrangement links TRBV29-1 to TRBJ1-1; D is uncertain. The germline V and J ends were trimmed by 7 bases and 3 bases, with 9 bases remaining between them. Germline V gene sequence: CDR1 SQVTM, CDR2 ANQGSEA. The CDR3 covers 11 residues. In DNA form, the CDR3 reads TGCAGCGCTCAGGCTTACACTGAAGCTTTCTTT. It translates to CSAQAYTEAFF.

V gene TRBV6-2 or TRBV6-3 combines with J gene TRBJ2-7; 14 positions match TRBD2. Germline V gives CDR1 MNHEY, CDR2 SVGEGT. After removal of 10 bases from V and 2 bases from J, the junction contained 16 bases not matched to a gene. The CDR3 spans 18 residues. The CDR3 loop reads CATHGGGLAGESAYEQYF. The CDR3, as DNA: TGTGCCACCCACGGCGGGGGACTAGCGGGAGAGTCCGCCTACGAGCAGTACTTC.

This clonotype occurred many times. The chain has TRBV7-6 and TRBJ1-1; D might be TRBD1 (6 bases). Germline CDR1 SGHVS, CDR2 FNYEAQ. The V end lost 2 bases, the J end lost 5 bases, and 12 bases lay between the germline ends. The CDR3 sequence is 14 residues long. CDR3 DNA: TGTGCCAGCAGCTTATTCCAGGGGAGTACTGAAGCTTTCTTT. Amino acids: CASSLFQGSTEAFF.

This clonotype was counted only a few times. V and J are TRBV5-1 and TRBJ2-1; the match to TRBD2 covers 7 bases. Trimming cost V 2 bases and J 9 bases; bases outside gene matches: 11. Per germline, CDR1 SGHRS and CDR2 YFSETQ. The CDR3 sequence is 15 residues long. The CDR3 sequence is CASSFGPGGEGEQFF. The CDR3 DNA reads as TGCGCCAGCAGCTTCGGTCCGGGAGGTGAAGGTGAGCAGTTCTTC.

This clonotype was detected only a few times. In nucleotides, the CDR3 is TGTGCCAGCAGCCGAGAGTACAGCCTTAATGAAAAACTGTTTTTT. Translating it yields CASSREYSLNEKLFF. The chain employs TRBV4-2 and TRBJ1-4; D remains ambiguous. Germline CDR1 and CDR2: LGHNA and YNFKEQ. The CDR3 has 15 residues. V shed 4 bases and J shed 4 bases, with 13 bases lying between them.

This clonotype was counted between two and nine times. The rearrangement uses TRBV6-5 and TRBJ2-5, with D perhaps matching TRBD1 or TRBD2 (6 bases each). This CDR3 spans 15 amino acids. Trimming left V 6 bases short and J 2 bases short, with 16 bases between. Germline assignment: CDR1 MNHEY and CDR2 SVGAGI. The chain's CDR3 is CASRYPGAAQETQYF. CDR3 DNA: TGTGCCAGCAGATACCCGGGGGCAGCTCAAGAGACCCAGTACTTC.

This chain links TRBV7-2 with TRBJ1-2; 9 nucleotides agree with TRBD1. V gave up 8 bases and J gave up 5 bases; unmatched junction bases: 3. This CDR3 is built from 12 residues. The germline V gene encodes CDR1 SGHTA and CDR2 FQGNSA. The CDR3 region is CASEQGAYGYTF. DNA of the CDR3: TGTGCCAGCGAACAGGGGGCGTATGGCTACACCTTC.

The CDR3 sequence is CASSPWRVATNEKLFF. The CDR3 DNA is TGTGCCAGCAGCCCTTGGAGGGTTGCAACTAATGAAAAACTGTTTTTT. The chain uses TRBV5-5 and TRBJ1-4; D is unresolved. The CDR3 totals 16 residues. Between the trimmed V and J ends, which lost 4 bases and 0 bases, there was a span of 13 bases. Looked up from germline, CDR1 is SGHKS and CDR2 is YYEKEE (reference sequence). The variable domain in full, completed from reference TRBV5-5 and TRBJ1-4, reads DAGVTQSPTHLIKTRGQQVTLRCSPISGHKSVSWYQQVLGQGPQFIFQYYEKEERGRGNFPDRFSARQFPNYSSELNVNALLLGDSALYLCASSPWRVATNEKLFFGSGTQLSVL.

The CDR3 DNA reads TGCAGTGCTAGGGTCTCAGTCAATCAGCCCCAGCATTTT. It yields the protein CSARVSVNQPQHF. This chain uses TRBV20-1 with TRBJ1-5; D is uncertain. This CDR3 spans 13 amino acids. Germline-derived CDR1 and CDR2 are DFQATT and SNEGSKA (reference sequence). V lost 3 bases to trimming and J lost 3 bases, with 9 bases between them.

V usage is TRBV6-5 and J usage is TRBJ2-7, with TRBD1 matching 9 bases. In germline, CDR1 is MNHEY, CDR2 SVGAGI. The CDR3 runs 15 residues. After removal of 6 bases from V and 5 bases from J, the junction contained 11 bases not matched to a gene. Here the CDR3 reads CASSLINRGHNEQYF. The CDR3 DNA reads TGTGCCAGCAGCTTAATAAACAGGGGGCACAACGAGCAGTACTTC.